This T cell receptor beta chain was retrieved from a study of T cells after yellow fever vaccination. TCRdb reprocessed the 5' RACE reads via MiXCR and lists one record per CDR3 protein. The table records nearly 350,000 distinct CDR3 sequences, 8.1% of them present only once. This clonotype was observed a handful of times. Its antigen is not known. Notes on the study in general: Repertoires sorted by FACS could include abundant clonotypes that are contaminants from the bulk population. A large majority of primary-vaccination clones showed up again after the booster (under 98% CD4, 75% to 90% CD8). Relatively few clonotypes were ones that appeared in both CD4 and CD8 compartments. Peak timing came faster in the weaker secondary response, day 5 versus 15.

The sequence derives from a man between 18 and 29 years old who received the YFV17D yellow fever vaccine. The sample was PBMCs, taken about 41 days after the first yellow fever vaccination.

The CDR3 nucleotides are TGTGCCAGCAGTTTAGGACGGGGGGACAGGGGGCAGTTCTTC. Protein product: CASSLGRGDRGQFF. The chain has TRBV28 and TRBJ2-1, with 10 bases aligning to TRBD1. V gave up 2 bases and J gave up 12 bases; unmatched junction bases: 7. The CDR3 is made up of 14 amino acids. The V gene's germline CDR1 is MDHEN and CDR2 SYDVKM.